The 20 T cell receptor beta chains given below trace back to one sample, sequenced in a study of molecular identifiers for immune sequencing clone quantification. MiXCR, applied by TCRdb to the PCR reads, yields one record per CDR3 protein. In the table there are approximately 590,000 distinct CDR3 sequences, less than 30% of which are singletons. Sequencing used naive CD8+ T cells from blood, with Jurkat cell RNA spiked in. The subset: FACS-sorted CD8+CD4-CCR7+CD45RA+ naive T cells. The receptors come from a human donor in good health. Some libraries in this study had Jurkat cell RNA spiked in.

V and J are TRBV27 and TRBJ2-2; TRBD2 might be the D (5 bases). Trimming took off 6 bases at V and 4 bases at J, with 18 bases between the two ends. This CDR3 has 16 amino acids. Germline-derived CDR1 and CDR2 are MNHEY and SMNVEV (reference sequence). CDR3: CASRPLRVEGTGELFF. The CDR3 coding sequence is TGTGCCAGCAGGCCCCTCCGGGTCGAGGGCACCGGGGAGCTGTTTTTT.

This clonotype was detected many times. The rearrangement links TRBV7-9 to TRBJ2-7, with D unresolved. Germline lookup yields CDR1 SEHNR and CDR2 FQNEAQ (reference sequence). V was clipped by 4 bases and J by 3 bases, with 7 bases between them. The length of the CDR3 is 12 residues. CDR3 DNA sequence: TGTGCCAGCAGCTCAGTCGGCTACGAGCAGTACTTC. Translating gives CASSSVGYEQYF. The variable domain in full, completed from reference TRBV7-9 and TRBJ2-7, reads DTGVSQNPRHKITKRGQNVTFRCDPISEHNRLYWYRQTLGQGPEFLTYFQNEAQLEKSRLLSDRFSAERPKGSFSTLEIQRTEQGDSAMYLCASSSVGYEQYFGPGTRLTVT.

Of note for this clonotype: An end of the junction differs from the germline gene, which may be a read error. The rearrangement links TRBV6-2 or TRBV6-3 to TRBJ2-7; 13 nucleotides align to TRBD2. Germline V gene sequence: CDR1 MNHEY, CDR2 SVGEGT. This CDR3 has 16 amino acids. The CDR3 coding sequence is TGTGCCAGCAGTATTGGACTAGCGGGGGTCTCCTACGAGCTGTACTTC. Translated: CASSIGLAGVSYELYF.

The chain uses TRBV2 and TRBJ1-2; D is uncertain. CDR1 is SNHLY, CDR2 FYNNEI, per germline. V was trimmed by 4 bases and J by 5 bases, leaving 5 bases between them. This CDR3 has 11 amino acids. Here the CDR3 DNA reads TGTGCCAGCAGTGCGGTGTATGGCTACACCTTC. Residues: CASSAVYGYTF. The variable domain in full, with the rest retrieved from reference TRBV2 and TRBJ1-2, is EPEVTQTPSHQVTQMGQEVILRCVPISNHLYFYWYRQILGQKVEFLVSFYNNEISEKSEIFDDQFSVERPDGSNFTLKIRSTKLEDSAMYFCASSAVYGYTFGSGTRLTVV.

This clonotype was seen repeatedly, ten times or more. The J gene is TRBJ2-7, the V gene TRBV7-9; D is undetermined. Germline V gene data show CDR1 as SEHNR and CDR2 as FQNEAQ (reference sequence). V lost 5 bases, J lost 7 bases, and 9 bases lay in between. The length of the CDR3 is 11 residues. CDR3 sequence: CASSRIIEQYF. In nucleotides, the CDR3 is TGTGCCAGCAGCCGAATCATAGAGCAGTACTTC.

The CDR3 region has the DNA TGTGCCAGCAGTATCGGGACAGAGGTGGGGTATTCACCCCTCCACTTT. Translated: CASSIGTEVGYSPLHF. The chain has TRBV27 and TRBJ1-6; 7 nucleotides match TRBD1. The V gene's germline CDR1 is MNHEY and CDR2 SMNVEV (reference sequence). After removal of 5 bases from V and 8 bases from J, the junction contained 12 bases not matched to a gene. The CDR3 is made up of 16 amino acids.

Many counts were recorded for this clonotype. One junction end does not reproduce the germline sequence, and a read error may be involved. The chain uses TRBV5-1 and TRBJ1-1; D gene unclear. Germline CDR1 is SGHRS and CDR2 is YFSETQ. CDR3 length: 13 residues. CDR3: CASSQTLNTEAFF. The CDR3 coding sequence is TGTGCCAGCAGCCAAACATTGAACACTGAAGCTTTCTTT.

The rearrangement joins TRBV12-3 or TRBV12-4 to TRBJ1-1, with D maybe TRBD1 (5 bases). V was cut by 6 bases and J by 4 bases, with 18 bases left in between. The CDR3 consists of 15 residues. CDR3 sequence: CASSLGRVEFTEAFF. The DNA of the CDR3 is TGTGCCAGCAGCCTCGGCAGGGTGGAGTTCACTGAAGCTTTCTTT.

This clonotype was seen more than once but under ten times. A read error may produce the germline difference seen at one junction end. J is TRBJ2-1 and V is TRBV11-3; no clear D. The CDR3 spans 13 residues. CDR1 is SGHNT and CDR2 is YENEEA in the germline V gene. DNA for the CDR3: TGTGCCAGCAGTTCTCCTACCGACAAGGAGCAGTTCTTC. Protein: CASSSPTDKEQFF.

This clonotype was found a few times. V usage is TRBV28 and J usage is TRBJ2-5; tentative D call: TRBD1 (6 bases). CDR1 and CDR2 from the germline V gene are MDHEN and SYDVKM. This CDR3 spans 14 amino acids. V lost 5 bases and J lost 5, with 15 bases in between. The DNA for the CDR3 is TGTGCCAGCAGTCAGTACAGGGCATTGGAGACCCAGTACTTC. This codes for CASSQYRALETQYF.

The table lists this clonotype with many counts. The chain employs TRBV12-3 or TRBV12-4 and TRBJ2-2; TRBD1 might be the D (5 bases). V lost 7 bases and J lost 8, with 11 bases in between. The CDR3 totals 12 residues. CDR3 in amino acids: CASIRRAGELFF. Here the CDR3 DNA reads TGTGCCAGCATCCGCAGGGCTGGGGAGCTGTTTTTT.

This clonotype came up once. This could be a read error, since a much larger clone is one nucleotide away. This CDR3 is missing its conserved last phenylalanine or tryptophan, likely due to a read error. The chain combines TRBV27 with TRBJ2-3, with a weak D call TRBD1 (6 bases). The V end lost 5 bases, the J end lost 3 bases, and 18 bases lay between the germline ends. Germline values: CDR1 MNHEY, CDR2 SMNVEV (reference sequence). The CDR3 contains 16 residues. CDR3 sequence (DNA): TGTGCCAGCAGTACGATCCCCCCAGGGGTTACAGATACGCAGTATTCT. Translated: CASSTIPPGVTDTQYS.

Comment on this clonotype: A read error may account for a junction end that differs from germline. V and J are TRBV7-9 and TRBJ2-6, with D uncertain. The CDR3 is 17 amino acids. Per germline, CDR1 SEHNR and CDR2 FQNEAQ (reference sequence). CDR3 amino acids: CACSVRAASSGANVLTF. For the CDR3, the DNA is TGTGCCTGCAGCGTTCGGGCAGCGAGCTCTGGGGCCAACGTCCTGACTTTC.

This clonotype was seen many times. This chain uses TRBV12-3 or TRBV12-4 with TRBJ1-1, with unresolved D. Trimming left V 5 bases short and J 10 bases short, with 11 bases between. The CDR3 is 11 amino acids. The CDR3 region has the DNA TGTGCCAGCAGTGCGACATTCGGAGCTTTCTTT. Translation: CASSATFGAFF.

This clonotype was seen ten or more times. The CDR3, as DNA: TGTGCCAGCAGCTTAACAGCTCCAAATGAAAAACTGTTTTTT. Translating it yields CASSLTAPNEKLFF. The chain has TRBV7-9 and TRBJ1-4; D not resolved. The CDR3 runs to 14 residues. Germline CDR1 SEHNR, CDR2 FQNEAQ (reference sequence). Trimming took 2 bases from V and 5 from J, leaving 9 bases between them.

This clonotype came up a few times. The V gene is TRBV6-6, the J gene TRBJ1-1, with D uncertain. The CDR3 sequence is 15 residues long. V lost 0 bases and J 0 bases, leaving 8 bases between the germline ends. The germline V gene has CDR1 MNHNY and CDR2 SVGAGI (reference sequence). CDR3 sequence (DNA): TGTGCCAGCAGTTACTCGGAACAACTGAACACTGAAGCTTTCTTT. Translation gives CASSYSEQLNTEAFF.

Notes on this clonotype: A much larger clone differs from this one at a single base, so this may be a read error. The chain couples TRBV6-2 or TRBV6-3 to TRBJ1-1; D gene unclear. Germline V lookup: CDR1 MNHEY, CDR2 SVGEGT. The CDR3 sequence is 11 residues long. Trimming took 11 bases from V and 0 from J, leaving 7 bases between them. CDR3: CARTMNTEAFF. Written as DNA, the CDR3 is TGTGCCCGCACCATGAACACTGAAGCTTTCTTT.

As for this clonotype: A clone one base away is much larger, so this may be a read error. The CDR3: CASSQGGPGYEQYF. In DNA form, the CDR3 reads TGTGCCAGCAGCCAGGGTGGACCAGGCTACGAGCAGTACTTC. This rearrangement joins TRBV4-2 to TRBJ2-7; D uncertain. Looked up from germline, CDR1 is LGHNA and CDR2 is YNFKEQ. Trimming removed 3 bases from V and 3 bases from J, with 12 bases in between. CDR3 length: 14 amino acids.

This clonotype appeared many times. The chain uses TRBV27 and TRBJ1-1; D is unresolved. The CDR3 length is 13 residues. Trimming removed 4 bases from V and 5 bases from J, with 11 bases in between. Germline assignment: CDR1 MNHEY and CDR2 SMNVEV (reference sequence). The CDR3 spells CASSSGVWTEAFF. The DNA of the CDR3 is TGTGCCAGCAGTTCCGGCGTGTGGACTGAAGCTTTCTTT.

This clonotype was seen repeatedly, ten times or more. CDR3 region: CASSYGAATNEKLFF. The CDR3 coding sequence is TGTGCCAGCAGTTATGGAGCAGCAACTAATGAAAAACTGTTTTTT. The V and J genes are TRBV6-5 and TRBJ1-4; D is ambiguous. CDR1 and CDR2 from the germline V gene are MNHEY and SVGAGI. V lost 3 bases and J lost 0, with 8 bases in between. CDR3 length: 15 amino acids.